The present TCR beta chain was sequenced within a study of T-cell memory formation after mild COVID-19. Turning to the study itself: The two donors had largely donor-specific TCR clusters. General study points: Contracting CD4+ clones were located mainly in CM and EM, and CD8+ clones in EMRA. From day 15 to 85, contracting clones were balanced between CD4 and CD8, whereas later expanders leaned toward CD4+.

MiXCR, applied by TCRdb to the 5' RACE reads, yields one record per CDR3 protein. The data hold hundreds of thousands of distinct CDR3 sequences, with about 17% observed a single time. Points on this clonotype: Its antigen is unknown.

The V gene's germline CDR1 is PRHDT and CDR2 FYEKMQ (reference sequence). The CDR3 spans 15 residues. The V end was cut by 0 bases, the J end by 7 bases, with 13 bases between. The sequence was obtained from a man aged 18 to 35 who had mild COVID-19 (a few samples of this study predate the infection). Cell type and time point are not known. Material: PBMCs or a T cell subset sorted from them (not recorded which). The rearrangement uses TRBV13 and TRBJ2-1; weak D call: TRBD2 (5 bases). CDR3 DNA sequence: TGTGCCAGCAGCTTAGGAAGGGCCCCGGGAAATGAGCAGTTCTTC. As protein: CASSLGRAPGNEQFF.